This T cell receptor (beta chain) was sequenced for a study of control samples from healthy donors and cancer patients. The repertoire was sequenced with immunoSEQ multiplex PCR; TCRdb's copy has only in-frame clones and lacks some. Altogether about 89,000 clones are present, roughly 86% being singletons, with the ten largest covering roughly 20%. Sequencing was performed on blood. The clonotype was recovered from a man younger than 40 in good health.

The CDR3 loop reads CATSAGARDEKLFF. CDR3 bases: TGTGCCACCAGTGCAGGGGCAAGAGATGAAAAACTGTTTTTT. The V gene is TRBV24-1, the J gene TRBJ1-4; D may be TRBD1 (6 bases). Trimming removed 5 bases from V and 6 bases from J, with 12 bases in between. This CDR3 has 14 residues. Per germline, CDR1 KGHDR and CDR2 SFDVKD.